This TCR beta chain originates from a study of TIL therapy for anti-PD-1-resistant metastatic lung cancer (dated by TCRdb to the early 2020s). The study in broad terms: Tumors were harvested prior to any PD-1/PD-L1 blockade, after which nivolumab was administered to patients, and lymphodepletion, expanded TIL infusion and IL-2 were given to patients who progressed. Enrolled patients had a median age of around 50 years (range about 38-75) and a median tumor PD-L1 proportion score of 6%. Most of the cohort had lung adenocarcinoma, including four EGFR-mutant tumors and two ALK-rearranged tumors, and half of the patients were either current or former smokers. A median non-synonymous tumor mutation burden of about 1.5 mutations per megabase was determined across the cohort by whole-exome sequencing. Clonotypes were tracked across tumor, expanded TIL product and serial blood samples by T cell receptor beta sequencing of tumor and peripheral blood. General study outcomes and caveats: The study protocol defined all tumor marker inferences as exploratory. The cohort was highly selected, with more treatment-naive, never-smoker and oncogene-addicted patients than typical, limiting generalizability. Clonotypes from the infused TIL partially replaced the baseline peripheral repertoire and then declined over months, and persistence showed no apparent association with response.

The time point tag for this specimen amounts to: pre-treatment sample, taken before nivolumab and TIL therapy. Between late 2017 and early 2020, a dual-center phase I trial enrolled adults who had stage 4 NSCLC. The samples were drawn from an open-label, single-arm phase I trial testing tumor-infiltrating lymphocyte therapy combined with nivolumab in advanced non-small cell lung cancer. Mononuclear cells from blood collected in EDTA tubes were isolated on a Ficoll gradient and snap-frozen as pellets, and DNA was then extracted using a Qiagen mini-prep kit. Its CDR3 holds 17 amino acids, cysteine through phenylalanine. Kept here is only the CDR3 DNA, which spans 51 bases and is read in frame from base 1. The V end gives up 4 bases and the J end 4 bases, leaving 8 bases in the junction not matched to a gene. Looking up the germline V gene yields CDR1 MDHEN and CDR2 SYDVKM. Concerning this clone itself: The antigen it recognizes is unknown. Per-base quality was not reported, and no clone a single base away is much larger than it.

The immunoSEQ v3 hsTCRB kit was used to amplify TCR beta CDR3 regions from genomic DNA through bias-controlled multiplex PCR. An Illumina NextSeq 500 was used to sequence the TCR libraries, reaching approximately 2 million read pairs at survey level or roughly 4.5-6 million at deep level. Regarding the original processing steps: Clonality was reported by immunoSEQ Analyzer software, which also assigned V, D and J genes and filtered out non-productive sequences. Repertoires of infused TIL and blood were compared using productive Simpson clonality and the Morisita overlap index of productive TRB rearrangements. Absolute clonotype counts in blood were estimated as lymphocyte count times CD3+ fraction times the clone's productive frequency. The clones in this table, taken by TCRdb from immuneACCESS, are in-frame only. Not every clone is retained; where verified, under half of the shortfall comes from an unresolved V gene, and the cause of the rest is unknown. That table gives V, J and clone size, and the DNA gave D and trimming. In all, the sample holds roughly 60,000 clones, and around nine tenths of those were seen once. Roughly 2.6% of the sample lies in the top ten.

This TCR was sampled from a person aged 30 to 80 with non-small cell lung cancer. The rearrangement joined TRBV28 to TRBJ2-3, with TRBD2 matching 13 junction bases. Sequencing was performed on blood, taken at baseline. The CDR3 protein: CASSSPRTSGSADTQYF. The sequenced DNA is TGTGCCAGCAGTTCCCCCCGGACTAGCGGGAGTGCAGATACGCAGTATTTT.